This entry describes one T cell receptor beta chain. What it binds is unknown. TCRdb reprocessed the reads with MiXCR, giving one entry per CDR3 protein. The table shows about 100,000 distinct CDR3 sequences, with approximately 15% occurring only once. This specimen belongs to a study of T cell repertoires in cytomegalovirus infection. Study results and limitations: CMV carriers with the relevant HLA were identified by cumulative public TCR beta family frequency.

The receptor comes from a human donor in good health (CMV status not recorded). Some clones in this sample may be carry-over from other donors' samples. The sequenced material came from PBMCs.

The CDR3 protein is CASAGTVYEQYF. The CDR3 bases are TGTGCCAGCGCAGGGACAGTATACGAGCAGTACTTC. The V and J genes are TRBV6-2 or TRBV6-3 and TRBJ2-7, with 7 nucleotides matching TRBD1. CDR1 is MNHEY, CDR2 SVGEGT, per germline. The junction had 5 bases not matched to a gene; V was cut back by 8 bases and J by 4 bases. The CDR3 has 12 residues.